This T cell receptor beta chain was sequenced in a study of blood T cell repertoires in COVID-19. Study-level information: From the United States, Italy and Spain came samples of acute and convalescent COVID-19. PBMCs, B-cell-depleted T cells, or T cells were the source of the cDNA or gDNA that made up the material.

CDR3 size: 13 residues. Germline CDR1 reads LGHDT; CDR2 reads YNNKEL (reference sequence). V was pared by 5 bases and J by 5 bases, with 12 bases between. Original handling: Amplified reference gene primers provided the basis for estimating nucleated cell counts. The table came from immunoSEQ multiplex PCR; TCRdb's copy has only in-frame clones and leaves some out. From that table come the V and J calls and clone size; the DNA was used to work out D and trimming. There are over 200,000 clones in the sample; around 86% occur only once, and 5.5% to 6.5% lies in the top ten. The sequencing sample was made of peripheral blood. The chain carries TRBV3-1 (or the pseudogene TRBV3-2) and TRBJ1-1, with a possible D match to TRBD1 (5 bases). The source is a man aged 60 to 75 who had recovered from COVID-19. CDR3 sequence (DNA): TGTGCCAGCAGCGGTCGGGGGGGGACTGAAGCTTTCTTT. Amino acid sequence: CASSGRGGTEAFF.